These T cell receptor beta chains were read from a single sample in a study of blood T cell repertoires in COVID-19. Some clones are missing from TCRdb's copy, which holds only in-frame ones; the method was immunoSEQ multiplex PCR. The repertoire consists of fewer than 35,000 clones, with approximately 85% occurring once and the leading ten covering 6.5% to 8.5%. Sequenced input: peripheral blood. The source is a woman aged 45-65 years with active COVID-19. Both conserved end residues are part of each CDR3. A D gene is named only where the DNA matches it firmly. Expanded clones get a size class; other rows say once, few or many, or leave the size out.

D gene,V gene,J gene,clone size,CDR3 protein,CDR3 DNA
TRBD2,TRBV4-1,TRBJ2-1,.,CASSKERAGTRGDEQFF,TGCGCCAGCAGCAAAGAAAGGGCCGGGACTAGGGGGGATGAGCAGTTCTTC
.,TRBV11-2,TRBJ2-7,.,CASSLSQTYEQYF,TGTGCCAGCAGCTTATCACAGACCTACGAGCAGTACTTC
.,TRBV19,TRBJ1-2,once,CASSIDRTEYGYTF,TGTGCCAGTAGTATAGACCGGACAGAATATGGCTACACCTTC
.,TRBV30,TRBJ2-7,few,CAWSVSGRESEQYF,TGTGCCTGGAGTGTTTCGGGGAGAGAGTCCGAGCAGTACTTC
.,TRBV30,TRBJ2-1,.,CAWTLSIYNEQFF,TGTGCCTGGACCCTATCTATATACAATGAGCAGTTCTTC
.,TRBV28,TRBJ1-1,.,CASSPGAAEAFF,TGTGCCAGCAGTCCAGGGGCCGCTGAAGCTTTCTTT
.,TRBV6-1,TRBJ1-2,once,CASSEVSGYTF,TGTGCCAGCAGTGAAGTCTCGGGCTACACCTTC
.,TRBV9,TRBJ2-2,once,CASSPRPSRNYGELFF,TGTGCCAGCAGCCCCCGTCCCAGTCGGAACTACGGGGAGCTGTTTTTT
.,TRBV7-2,TRBJ2-3,.,CASSSRRASLVGTDTQYF,TGTGCCAGCAGCTCCCGACGGGCTAGCCTCGTAGGCACAGATACGCAGTATTTT
TRBD2,TRBV5-1,TRBJ2-1,.,CASSLVLAGSNNEQFF,TGCGCCAGCAGCTTGGTTCTAGCGGGATCCAACAATGAGCAGTTCTTC
.,TRBV10-3,TRBJ2-2,once,CAISELASSSRSGELFF,TGTGCCATCAGTGAGCTAGCCAGCTCTAGCCGCTCCGGGGAGCTGTTTTTT
TRBD1,TRBV6-5,TRBJ1-2,.,CASSPTGEYGYTF,TGTGCCAGCAGCCCGACAGGGGAGTATGGCTACACCTTC
.,TRBV9,TRBJ1-1,once,CASSPTGNTEAFF,TGTGCCAGCAGCCCTACAGGGAACACTGAAGCTTTCTTT
.,TRBV7-2,TRBJ1-1,.,CASSSMGGQFEAFF,TGTGCCAGCAGCTCCATGGGGGGTCAGTTTGAGGCTTTCTTT
.,TRBV30,TRBJ1-2,.,CAWSLSYRGGRGYTF,TGTGCCTGGAGCCTTTCTTATCGCGGAGGGAGAGGCTACACCTTC
.,TRBV7-9,TRBJ1-4,.,CARGGEKLFF,TGTGCCCGAGGGGGTGAAAAACTGTTTTTT
.,TRBV5-1,TRBJ2-1,.,CASSSTSFMGEQFF,TGCGCCAGCAGCTCGACTAGTTTTATGGGTGAGCAGTTCTTC
.,TRBV5-1,TRBJ1-5,.,CASSFGPINQPQHF,TGCGCCAGCAGCTTTGGTCCTATAAATCAGCCCCAGCATTTT
.,TRBV5-1,TRBJ2-7,.,CASSWASVSYEQYF,TGCGCCAGCAGCTGGGCTAGCGTATCCTACGAGCAGTACTTC
.,TRBV20-1,TRBJ2-7,.,CSAADFYEQYF,TGCAGTGCTGCGGACTTTTACGAGCAGTACTTC
TRBD1,TRBV7-8,TRBJ2-6,.,CAIGQVSGANVLTF,TGTGCCATAGGACAGGTCTCTGGGGCCAACGTCCTGACTTTC
TRBD1,TRBV28,TRBJ2-7,.,CASSLGRGHYEQYF,TGTGCCAGCAGTTTAGGCAGGGGGCATTACGAGCAGTACTTC
TRBD1,TRBV19,TRBJ2-7,.,CASKGQGANEQYF,TGTGCCAGCAAAGGACAGGGGGCTAACGAGCAGTACTTC
.,TRBV2,TRBJ1-2,medium-sized,CASSEGGLRGYTF,TGTGCCAGCAGTGAGGGGGGATTGAGAGGCTACACCTTC
.,TRBV28,TRBJ2-5,.,CASTPVGGGAAETQYF,TGTGCCAGCACCCCCGTTGGGGGGGGCGCGGCAGAGACCCAGTACTTC
.,TRBV3-1/TRBV3-2,TRBJ2-5,few,CASSQDPSQETQYF,TGTGCCAGCAGCCAAGATCCCAGCCAAGAGACCCAGTACTTC
TRBD2,TRBV3-1/TRBV3-2,TRBJ2-2,.,CASSQGDLAGGLNTGELFF,TGTGCCAGCAGCCAAGGAGACTTAGCGGGAGGCCTGAACACCGGGGAGCTGTTTTTT
TRBD2,TRBV4-2,TRBJ2-1,once,CASSQAAGGPYNEQFF,TGTGCCAGCAGCCAAGCAGCGGGGGGTCCCTACAATGAGCAGTTCTTC
.,TRBV6-5,TRBJ1-2,.,CASSYSSGVYGYTF,TGTGCCAGCAGTTACTCTTCAGGGGTTTATGGCTACACCTTC
.,TRBV2,TRBJ2-7,.,CASSPNGGFEQYF,TGTGCCAGCAGTCCAAATGGAGGGTTCGAGCAGTACTTC
.,TRBV5-1,TRBJ2-6,.,CASSLAAGSFSGANVLTF,TGCGCCAGCAGCTTGGCCGCAGGGTCATTCTCTGGGGCCAACGTCCTGACTTTC
TRBD1,TRBV30,TRBJ1-2,.,CAGRRTGGSANYGYTF,TGTGCCGGCCGCCGGACAGGGGGATCGGCTAACTATGGCTACACCTTC
TRBD1,TRBV6-5,TRBJ2-1,few,CASSPGTDANEQFF,TGTGCCAGCAGTCCCGGGACAGATGCCAATGAGCAGTTCTTC
.,TRBV3-1/TRBV3-2,TRBJ2-2,.,CASSQASSVFNTGELFF,TGTGCCAGCAGCCAAGCGAGTAGCGTGTTTAACACCGGGGAGCTGTTTTTT
.,TRBV10-3,TRBJ2-1,.,CAIRGGTTTSSYNEQFF,TGTGCCATCAGAGGGGGGACTACCACTAGCTCCTACAATGAGCAGTTCTTC
.,TRBV28,TRBJ1-1,.,CASSYGGARSLNTEAFF,TGTGCCAGCAGTTACGGGGGGGCGCGATCTCTGAACACTGAAGCTTTCTTT
TRBD1,TRBV18,TRBJ1-6,.,CASSPGTGNSPLHF,TGTGCCAGCTCACCAGGGACAGGGAATTCACCCCTCCACTTT
.,TRBV5-1,TRBJ2-1,.,CASSPPDNEQFF,TGCGCCAGCAGCCCTCCGGACAATGAGCAGTTCTTC
.,TRBV3-1/TRBV3-2,TRBJ2-7,.,CASSQAFGRGQTYEQYF,TGTGCCAGCAGCCAAGCCTTCGGGAGGGGGCAGACCTACGAGCAGTACTTC
.,TRBV28,TRBJ2-5,.,CASSLCPKDAVFRGGRGTDQYF,TGTGCCAGCAGTTTATGTCCTAAGGACGCCGTTTTCAGAGGAGGAAGGGGGACGGACCAGTACTTC